This entry lists 15 T cell receptor beta chains sequenced from one sample in a study of prognosis after radiotherapy for stage I lung cancer. Two-round multiplex PCR, the amplification method, yielded TCR beta CDR3 from genomic DNA. With primers specific to each TRBV and TRBJ gene, the first-round PCR was performed. TCRdb called the multiplex PCR reads again in MiXCR, with one record for every CDR3 protein. The table lists around 51,000 distinct CDR3 sequences, under 45% of them singletons, with about a tenth in the top ten. Sequenced material: PBMCs, taken before or after stereotactic body radiation therapy (not recorded which). These receptor sequences come from a donor at least 50 years old with non-small cell lung cancer.

A note on this clonotype: Germline is not matched at one junction end, which may reflect a read error. The chain has TRBV27 and TRBJ2-1; 8 nucleotides align to TRBD2. This CDR3 comprises 17 residues. Germline loops: CDR1 MNHEY, CDR2 SMNVEV (reference sequence). The CDR3 DNA reads TGTGTCAGCAGATCTTTTATCGGGAGGGCGGGGAGGAATGAGCAGTTCTTC. Protein product: CVSRSFIGRAGRNEQFF.

The chain's CDR3 is CASSRTSYNEQFF. In DNA form, the CDR3 reads TGTGCCAGCAGTCGGACTAGCTACAATGAGCAGTTCTTC. The genes are TRBV27 and TRBJ2-1, with TRBD2 identical over 7 bases. The CDR3 runs 13 residues. With V trimmed by 5 bases and J by 3 bases, 1 base remained unmatched. In germline, CDR1 is MNHEY, CDR2 SMNVEV (reference sequence).

With regard to this clonotype: A much larger clone differs from this one at a single base, so this may be a read error. The rearrangement joins TRBV28 to TRBJ2-5, with a tentative D call TRBD2 (6 bases). The CDR3 is 12 amino acids. In germline, CDR1 is MDHEN, CDR2 SYDVKM. The CDR3 DNA is TGTGCCAGCAGCGCGGGGAAAGAGAACCAGTACTTC. Translated, it gives CASSAGKENQYF.

In its sample, this clonotype was seen a few times. A much larger clone lies a single base off, so this may be a read error. V and J are TRBV25-1 and TRBJ1-2, with D possibly matching TRBD1 (6 bases). This CDR3 is built from 14 residues. V lost 7 bases and J lost 4, with 16 bases in between. Germline CDR1 MGHDK, CDR2 SYGVNS. CDR3 region: CASTSYRDAYGYTF. The CDR3 DNA reads as TGTGCCAGCACTAGTTACAGGGATGCCTATGGCTACACCTTC.

This clonotype was detected ten times or more. V usage is TRBV4-3 and J usage is TRBJ2-3; the match to TRBD2 covers 13 bases. The V segment lost 0 bases and the J segment 4 bases; nucleotides outside the gene matches: 10. CDR1 is LGHNA and CDR2 is YSLEER in the germline V gene. The CDR3 is 19 residues long. CDR3 nucleotides: TGCGCCAGCAGCCAAGATTCGGGACTAGCGGGAAGGAGCTCAGATACGCAGTATTTT. Protein: CASSQDSGLAGRSSDTQYF.

This clonotype has a count of ten or more. The chain is built from TRBV18 and TRBJ2-1, with 9 bases matching TRBD1. Per the germline V gene, CDR1 is KGHSH and CDR2 is LQKENI. This CDR3 spans 14 amino acids. The ends lost 6 bases at V and 6 bases at J; junction bases unmatched: 6. CDR3 nucleotide sequence: TGTGCCAGCTCCGCCGGGACAGGGAGCAATGAGCAGTTCTTC. Encoded protein: CASSAGTGSNEQFF.

At least ten counts were recorded for this clonotype. The chain employs TRBV14 and TRBJ2-3; maybe TRBD1 (5 bases). CDR3 length equals 14 residues. Germline lookup yields CDR1 SGHDN and CDR2 FVKESK. V shed 3 bases and J shed 6 bases, with 13 bases lying between them. The CDR3, as DNA: TGTGCCAGCAGCCAGGCCTCTCGACAGGATACGCAGTATTTT. It specifies CASSQASRQDTQYF.

A few counts support this clonotype. A single base separates this from a much larger clone, so it may be a read error. The genes are TRBV6-5 and TRBJ2-5, with 7 bases lining up with TRBD1. The germline V gene encodes CDR1 MNHEY and CDR2 SVGAGI. The CDR3 loop spans 16 amino acids. This chain's CDR3 is CASSYDPQGSRETRYF. The CDR3 region has the DNA TGTGCCAGCAGTTACGACCCACAGGGGAGCAGGGAGACCCGGTACTTC.

This clonotype showed up many times. The rearrangement uses TRBV10-3 and TRBJ2-7; 10 bases map to TRBD2. With 10 bases clipped from V and 6 bases from J, the junction kept 12 bases outside the gene matches. There are 14 residues in the CDR3. Germline V lookup: CDR1 ENHRY, CDR2 SYGVKD. CDR3 DNA: TGTGCCACCAAGGCAGCGGGAGGGCCCACCGAGCAGTACTTC. This codes for CATKAAGGPTEQYF.

A remark on this clonotype: An end of the junction differs from the germline gene, which may be a read error. The chain joins TRBV7-6 to TRBJ2-5; D remains ambiguous. The CDR3 length is 11 residues. Germline CDR1 reads SGHVS; CDR2 reads FNYEAQ. The CDR3 nucleotides read TGTTCCAGCAGCTCTACATGGACCCAGTACTTC. The encoded protein is CSSSSTWTQYF.

Concerning this clonotype: A much larger clonotype is one base distant, so this may be a read error. The chain is built from TRBV6-9 and TRBJ2-3, with 7 positions matching TRBD2. CDR3 length equals 17 residues. Germline V gene lookup returns CDR1 MNHGY and CDR2 SVAAGI. Trimming at V came to 3 bases and at J to 5 bases, leaving 14 bases not matched to a gene. The CDR3 spells CASSYPRFGGSKDTQYF. The CDR3 nucleotides are TGTGCCAGCAGTTACCCCCGTTTTGGCGGGAGTAAAGATACGCAGTATTTT.

This chain uses TRBV15 with TRBJ1-5, with 7 bases identical to TRBD1. The germline V gene has CDR1 LNHNV and CDR2 YYDKDF (reference sequence). V shed 1 base, J shed 4 bases, and the junction held 4 bases outside the gene matches. CDR3 size: 15 residues. The CDR3 DNA reads TGTGCCACCAGCAGAGTCTCAGGGGGGAATCAGCCCCAGCATTTT. It encodes CATSRVSGGNQPQHF.

This clonotype was detected many times. V gene TRBV18 combines with J gene TRBJ1-1; a possible D gene is TRBD1 (5 bases). The CDR3 consists of 14 residues. Trimming took 0 bases from V and 4 from J, leaving 9 bases between them. CDR1 and CDR2 from the germline V gene are KGHSH and LQKENI. The CDR3 here is CASSPPAGGTEAFF. The CDR3, as DNA: TGTGCCAGCTCACCACCCGCTGGGGGCACTGAAGCTTTCTTT.

In this sample, this clonotype turned up many times. This chain links TRBV4-2 with TRBJ2-2; D call uncertain. With 5 bases removed from V and 4 bases from J, the gap between germline ends came to 11 bases. Germline assignment: CDR1 LGHNA and CDR2 YNFKEQ. This CDR3 has 14 residues. The CDR3 here is CASSKASSTGELFF. In DNA form, the CDR3 reads TGTGCCAGCAGCAAGGCCAGCAGCACCGGGGAGCTGTTTTTT.

This clonotype was detected ten times or more. This chain uses TRBV2 with TRBJ1-5; weak D call: TRBD1 (6 bases). The CDR3 consists of 14 residues. The V gene lost 10 bases and the J gene lost 0 bases, with 13 bases spanning the gap. CDR1 SNHLY and CDR2 FYNNEI come from the germline V gene. The CDR3 nucleotides are TGTGCCACATCGACAGGAAATAGCAATCAGCCCCAGCATTTT. It is translated as CATSTGNSNQPQHF.